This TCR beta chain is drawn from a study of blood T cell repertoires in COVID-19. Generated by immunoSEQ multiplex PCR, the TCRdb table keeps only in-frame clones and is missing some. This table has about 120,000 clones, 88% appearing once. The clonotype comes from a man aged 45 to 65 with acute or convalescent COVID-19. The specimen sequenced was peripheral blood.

This CDR3 is CASSFGLAGSNEQFF. The CDR3 nucleotides read TGTGCCAGCAGCTTCGGACTAGCGGGATCCAATGAGCAGTTCTTC. The chain carries TRBV3-1 (or the pseudogene TRBV3-2) and TRBJ2-1, with 12 bases aligning to TRBD2. The germline gives CDR1 LGHDT, CDR2 YNNKEL (reference sequence). This CDR3 is 15 amino acids long. V lost 5 bases to trimming and J lost 6 bases; unmatched junction nucleotides: 5.